The 5 T cell receptor beta chains listed next were all sequenced from one sample in a study of blood T cell repertoires in COVID-19. Assay: immunoSEQ multiplex PCR; the TCRdb copy retains only in-frame clones and omits some. The sample has roughly 150,000 clones, around 90% seen once. The specimen was peripheral blood. The receptors shown here come from a man aged 18-30 years with COVID-19, enrolled during active disease.

In this sample, this clone turned up once. The V call is TRBV6-2 or TRBV6-3, the J call TRBJ2-7, with 9 bases matching TRBD2. The CDR3 totals 15 residues. The V segment lost 5 bases and the J segment 3 bases; nucleotides outside the gene matches: 8. Germline CDR1 and CDR2: MNHEY and SVGEGT. The CDR3 nucleotides read TGTGCCAGCAGTCATCCGGGACTAGCTTACTACGAGCAGTACTTC. Its protein is CASSHPGLAYYEQYF.

This clone came up once. In DNA form, the CDR3 reads TGTGCCAGCAGCCATCCGGTGTACAATGAGCAGTTCTTC. Protein product: CASSHPVYNEQFF. The V call is TRBV9, the J call TRBJ2-1; D unresolved. The germline CDR1 and CDR2 sequences are SGDLS and YYNGEE. Deletions cut 4 bases from V and 4 bases from J, with 9 bases between. This CDR3 is 13 amino acids long. Filled out from reference TRBV9 and TRBJ2-1, the complete variable domain reads DSGVTQTPKHLITATGQRVTLRCSPRSGDLSVYWYQQSLDQGLQFLIQYYNGEERAKGNILERFSAQQFPDLHSELNLSSLELGDSALYFCASSHPVYNEQFFGPGTRLTVL.

The chain carries TRBV28 and TRBJ2-3; TRBD2 matches 10 bases. The trim removed 6 bases at V and 3 bases at J, leaving 9 bases unmatched. The CDR3 sequence is 16 residues long. Germline lookup yields CDR1 MDHEN and CDR2 SYDVKM. The CDR3 loop is CASRPASTSGTDTQYF. The CDR3 bases are TGTGCCAGCAGACCCGCTTCGACTAGCGGGACAGATACGCAGTATTTT.

The rearrangement joins TRBV3-1 (or the pseudogene TRBV3-2) to TRBJ1-1; 9 positions agree with TRBD1. Germline CDR1 and CDR2: LGHDT and YNNKEL (reference sequence). The CDR3 extends over 13 amino acids. After removal of 7 bases from V and 5 bases from J, the junction contained 5 bases not matched to a gene. The CDR3 nucleotides read TGTGCCAGCACCATGACAGGGGGTACTGAAGCTTTCTTT. This translates into CASTMTGGTEAFF.

V gene TRBV27 combines with J gene TRBJ2-7, with 8 bases fitting TRBD1. The V gene end was trimmed by 4 bases and the J gene end by 1 base; junction bases not matched to a gene: 3. From germline, CDR1 is MNHEY and CDR2 SMNVEV (reference sequence). The CDR3 loop spans 14 amino acids. This CDR3 reads CASSSQGASYEQYF. CDR3 sequence (DNA): TGTGCCAGCAGTTCCCAGGGGGCTTCCTACGAGCAGTACTTC.